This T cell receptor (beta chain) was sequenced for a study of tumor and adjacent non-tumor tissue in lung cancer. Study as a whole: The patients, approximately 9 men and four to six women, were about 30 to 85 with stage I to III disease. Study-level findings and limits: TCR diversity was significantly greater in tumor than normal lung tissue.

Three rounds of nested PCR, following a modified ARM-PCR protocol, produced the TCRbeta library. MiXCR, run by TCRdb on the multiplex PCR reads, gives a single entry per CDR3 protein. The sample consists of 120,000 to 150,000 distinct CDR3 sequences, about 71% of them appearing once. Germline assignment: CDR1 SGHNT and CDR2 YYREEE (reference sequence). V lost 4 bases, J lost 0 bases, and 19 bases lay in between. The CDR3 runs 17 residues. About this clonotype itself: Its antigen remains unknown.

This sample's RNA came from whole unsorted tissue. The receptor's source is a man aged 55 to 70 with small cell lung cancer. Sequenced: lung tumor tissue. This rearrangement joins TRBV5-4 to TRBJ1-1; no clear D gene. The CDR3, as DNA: TGTGCCAGCAGCCTGTACAGAGTAGGAGTAATGAACACTGAAGCTTTCTTT. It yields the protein CASSLYRVGVMNTEAFF.